The rows below give T cell receptor beta chains drawn from one sample of a study of siplizumab effects on memory and regulatory T cells. Assay used: immunoSEQ multiplex PCR; TCRdb lists only in-frame clones, some missing. The sample includes some 100,000 clones, approximately 94% of them seen just once. Sequencing input: Tregs sorted from blood. The receptor set was obtained from a human donor in good health. CDR3s include the opening cysteine and the closing phenylalanine or tryptophan. A D gene is named only where the DNA matches it firmly. Clone size appears in some rows only: once, few, many, or a class for an expanded clone.

v_gene	j_gene	abundance	d_gene	CDR3nt	CDR3aa
TRBV7-2	TRBJ1-5	NA	NA	TGTGCCAGCAGCTGGTCACAGGGAGGCCTCGGGCAGCCCCAGCATTTT	CASSWSQGGLGQPQHF
TRBV5-1	TRBJ2-6	NA	NA	TGCGCCAGCAGCTTGACCGTCTCTGGGGCCAACGTCCTGACTTTC	CASSLTVSGANVLTF
TRBV10-1	TRBJ2-3	NA	TRBD1	TGCGCCAGCACGCCCGGGACAGTGGGATACACAGATACGCAGTATTTT	CASTPGTVGYTDTQYF
TRBV19	TRBJ1-2	NA	NA	TGTGCCAGTAGGCCCCCCGGCAGGGATCGCTACACCTTC	CASRPPGRDRYTF
TRBV4-2	TRBJ2-7	NA	TRBD2	TGTGCCAGCAGCCGCAGGACTAGTCTCGAGCAGTACTTC	CASSRRTSLEQYF
TRBV6-6	TRBJ2-5	NA	NA	TGTGCCAGCAGTTACTCGGAGGACGCTTGGGAGACCCAGTACTTC	CASSYSEDAWETQYF
TRBV18	TRBJ1-2	NA	TRBD1	TGTGCCAGCTCAGGAGGACAGGGGGCCAATGGCTACACCTTC	CASSGGQGANGYTF
TRBV29-1	TRBJ1-2	NA	NA	TGCAGCGTTGGAGCAGCCCCTTATTCTAACTATGGCTACACCTTC	CSVGAAPYSNYGYTF
TRBV9	TRBJ2-7	NA	NA	TGTGCCAGCAGCGTTGGTGGGCGACAAGGTGAGCAGTACTTC	CASSVGGRQGEQYF
TRBV18	TRBJ2-1	NA	NA	TGTGCCAGCTCACCCCTTTGGGGCGGGGATTACAATGAGCAGTTCTTC	CASSPLWGGDYNEQFF
TRBV5-4	TRBJ1-2	NA	TRBD1	TGTGCCAGCAGCTGGGGGACAGGGGGCGAGTCCGGCTACACCTTC	CASSWGTGGESGYTF
TRBV27	TRBJ1-2	once	NA	TGTGCCAGCAGTAGGAAGACGGGGGACGGCTACACCTTC	CASSRKTGDGYTF
TRBV19	TRBJ2-2	NA	NA	TGTGCCAGTAGGGGTGGGAACACCGGGGAGCTGTTTTTT	CASRGGNTGELFF
TRBV14	TRBJ1-2	few	NA	TGTGCCAGCAGCCAAGAACTGGTGGCTAACTATGGCTACACCTTC	CASSQELVANYGYTF
TRBV7-9	TRBJ1-5	NA	NA	TGTGCCAGCAGCACTGGGACACCCAATCAGCCCCAGCATTTT	CASSTGTPNQPQHF
TRBV2	TRBJ2-7	NA	NA	TGTGCCAGCCTACCTACGTCTAACCACTACGAGCAGTACTTC	CASLPTSNHYEQYF
TRBV28	TRBJ2-7	NA	NA	TGTGCCAGCAGCCCTCATCTCTACGAGCAGTACTTC	CASSPHLYEQYF
TRBV19	TRBJ1-1	few	TRBD1	TGTGCCAGTAGCTCCCGGCCGGGACAGGGGAACATGAACACTGAAGCTTTCTTT	CASSSRPGQGNMNTEAFF